A single TCR beta chain is shown here with its context. Its matching antigen is unknown. The table came from immunoSEQ multiplex PCR; TCRdb's copy has only in-frame clones and leaves some out. The top ten hold around 1.2% of the sample, which has about 240,000 clones, roughly 86% seen once. This record belongs to a study of cytomegalovirus exposure and HLA in healthy donors. About the study: The platform used for the approximately 120 validation repertoires matched that of the roughly 700 first-cohort repertoires, a later analysis reported.

Study conclusions and caveats: First-cohort TCR clusters were later found to tend to co-occur in the roughly 120 validation repertoires. The authors listed 150 to 200 TCR beta chains as cytomegalovirus-associated.

The donors were members of the approximately 120-subject validation cohort (separate from the 666-subject first cohort). Source material: PBMCs. The clonotype originates from a woman aged 30 to 39 in good health and CMV-seropositive.

CDR3 DNA: TGTGCTAGTGGTCAGACAGGACTCGACTACGAGCAGTACTTC. It yields the protein CASGQTGLDYEQYF. The chain combines TRBV12-5 with TRBJ2-7, with D maybe TRBD1 (6 bases). The CDR3 has 14 residues. Germline CDR1 reads LGHNT; CDR2 reads FRNRAP. Trimming left V 5 bases short and J 3 bases short, with 14 bases between. The complete variable domain, with remaining parts taken from reference TRBV12-5 and TRBJ2-7, reads DARVTQTPRHKVTEMGQEVTMRCQPILGHNTVFWYRQTMMQGLELLAYFRNRAPLDDSGMPKDRFSAEMPDATLATLKIQPSEPRDSAVYFCASGQTGLDYEQYFGPGTRLTVT.